The TCR beta chain described here comes from a study of control samples from healthy donors and cancer patients. Clones were sequenced by immunoSEQ multiplex PCR, and TCRdb holds only the in-frame ones, with some missing. The profile shows about 86,000 clones, approximately 91% of them singletons. Germline V gives CDR1 SGHDN, CDR2 FVKESK. The V gene lost 1 base and the J gene lost 6 bases, with 6 bases spanning the gap. This CDR3 contains 12 residues. The sequence came from a woman in her 50s with colorectal cancer. The chain is built from TRBV14 and TRBJ2-5, with D uncertain. Source material: PBMCs. In DNA form, the CDR3 reads TGTGCCAGCAGCCAAGGCTGGAAGACCCAGTACTTC. This sequence encodes CASSQGWKTQYF.